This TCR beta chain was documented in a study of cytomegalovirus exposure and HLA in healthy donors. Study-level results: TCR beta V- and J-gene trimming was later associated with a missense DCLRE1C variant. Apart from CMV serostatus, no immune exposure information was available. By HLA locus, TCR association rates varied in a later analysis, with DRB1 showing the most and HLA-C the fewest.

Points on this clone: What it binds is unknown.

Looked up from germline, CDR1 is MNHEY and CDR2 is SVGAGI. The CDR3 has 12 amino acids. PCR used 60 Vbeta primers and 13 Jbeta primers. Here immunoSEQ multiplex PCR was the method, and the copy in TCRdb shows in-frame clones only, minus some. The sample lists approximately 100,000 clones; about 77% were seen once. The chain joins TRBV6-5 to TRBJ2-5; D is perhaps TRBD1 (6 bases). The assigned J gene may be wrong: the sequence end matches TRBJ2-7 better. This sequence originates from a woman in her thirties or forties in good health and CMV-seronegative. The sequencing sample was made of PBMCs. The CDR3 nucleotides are TGTGCCAGCGGGTACAGGGTGGGCGAGCAGTACTTC. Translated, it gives CASGYRVGEQYF.